This section outlines one T cell receptor beta chain sequence together with its context. Produced via immunoSEQ multiplex PCR; TCRdb's table is partial and in-frame only. Counted here are 55,000 to 80,000 clones, less than 75% occurring once; the ten biggest clones make up about 14%. The sample is drawn from a study of cytotoxic CD8 clonotypes in ibrutinib-treated CLL. The source is a human donor with chronic lymphocytic leukemia. The sequencing here drew on PBMCs, taken after 12 months of ibrutinib treatment.

The CDR3 DNA sequence: TGTGCCATCAGTGGCCACACAGGGGGATCTGGAAACACCATATATTTT. Protein: CAISGHTGGSGNTIYF. V and J are TRBV10-3 and TRBJ1-3; 8 nucleotides match TRBD1. Germline-derived CDR1 and CDR2 are ENHRY and SYGVKD. V shed 4 bases, J shed 1 base, and the junction held 6 bases outside the gene matches. The CDR3 length is 16 residues.